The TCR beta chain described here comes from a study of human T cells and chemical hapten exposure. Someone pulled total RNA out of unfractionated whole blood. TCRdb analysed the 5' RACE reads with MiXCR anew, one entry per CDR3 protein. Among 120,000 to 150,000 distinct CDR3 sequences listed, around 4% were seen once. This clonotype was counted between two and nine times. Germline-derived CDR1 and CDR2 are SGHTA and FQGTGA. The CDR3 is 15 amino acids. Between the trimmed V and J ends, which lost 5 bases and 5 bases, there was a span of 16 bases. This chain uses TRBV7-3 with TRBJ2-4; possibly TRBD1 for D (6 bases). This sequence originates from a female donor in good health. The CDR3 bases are TGTGCCAGCAGCCTGGACAGTGGGCCGGAAAACATTCAGTACTTC. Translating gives CASSLDSGPENIQYF. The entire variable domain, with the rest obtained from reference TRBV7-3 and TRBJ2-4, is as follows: GAGVSQTPSNKVTEKGKYVELRCDPISGHTALYWYRQSLGQGPEFLIYFQGTGAADDSGLPNDRFFAVRPEGSVSTLKIQRTERGDSAVYLCASSLDSGPENIQYFGAGTRLSVL.